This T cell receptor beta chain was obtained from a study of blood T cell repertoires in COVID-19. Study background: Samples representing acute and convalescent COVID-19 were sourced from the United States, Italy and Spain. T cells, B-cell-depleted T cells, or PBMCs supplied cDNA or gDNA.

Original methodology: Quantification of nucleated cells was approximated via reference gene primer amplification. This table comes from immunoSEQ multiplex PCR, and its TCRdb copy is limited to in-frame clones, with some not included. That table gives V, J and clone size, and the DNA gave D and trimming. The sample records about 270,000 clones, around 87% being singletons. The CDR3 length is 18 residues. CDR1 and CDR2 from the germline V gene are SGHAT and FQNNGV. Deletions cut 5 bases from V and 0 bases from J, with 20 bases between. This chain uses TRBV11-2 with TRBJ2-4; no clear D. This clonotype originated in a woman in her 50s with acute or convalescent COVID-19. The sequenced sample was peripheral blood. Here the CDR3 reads CASSPRGDELLAKNIQYF. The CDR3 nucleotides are TGTGCCAGCAGCCCGAGAGGAGATGAGCTCCTAGCCAAAAACATTCAGTACTTC.